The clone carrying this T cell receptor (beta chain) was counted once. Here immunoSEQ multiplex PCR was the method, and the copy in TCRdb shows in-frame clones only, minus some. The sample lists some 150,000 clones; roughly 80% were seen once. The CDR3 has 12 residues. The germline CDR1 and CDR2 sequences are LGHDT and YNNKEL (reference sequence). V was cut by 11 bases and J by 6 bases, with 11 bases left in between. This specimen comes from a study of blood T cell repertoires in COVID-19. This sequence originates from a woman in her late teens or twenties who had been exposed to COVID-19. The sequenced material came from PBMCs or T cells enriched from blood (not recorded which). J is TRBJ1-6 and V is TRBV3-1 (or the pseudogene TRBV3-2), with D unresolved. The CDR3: CACQVLNSPLHF. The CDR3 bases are TGTGCCTGCCAGGTCCTTAATTCACCCCTCCACTTT.